This entry describes one T cell receptor beta chain. Its antigen is unknown. Nothing much larger sits one base from this clone, and base qualities are not available. The CDR3 goes from the cysteine to the phenylalanine over 17 residues. Just the 51-base CDR3 DNA is kept, in frame starting at base 1. V and J are truncated by 1 base and 5 bases respectively, leaving an intervening sequence of 20 bases. CDR1 and CDR2, per the germline V gene, are MGHRA and YSYEKL. The entire isolated RNA was reverse transcribed using the High Capacity cDNA Reverse Transcription Kit, and thus expressed TCRB transcripts were sequenced. Stem cell-like memory T cell samples underwent survey-depth immunoSEQ sequencing, averaging roughly 1 million total reads per sample. Sorted cells were lysed in RLT buffer, and RNA was extracted using DNase-treated RNeasy Micro or Mini kits according to cell number. Each cell subset was processed on its own to prevent cross-contamination, while patient and healthy donor samples were processed together. TCRB sequences were amplified from cDNA with the immunoSEQ multiplex PCR, producing 87-bp fragments spanning the CDR3 region. Sequencing of the amplicons was performed on the Illumina HiSeq platform. The published analysis was carried out like this. PCR bias was computationally corrected using synthetic template baselines, reads within Hamming distance 2 were collapsed, and singletons that could not be merged were discarded. Reads were aligned against IMGT to assign V, D and J genes, CDR3 length and insertions or deletions at six rearrangement sites. Within each subset, clonotype counts were normalized to sorted cell number, and only after that were true diversity and Gini coefficients computed with the tcR R package. Repertoire sharing was quantified using the overlap coefficient calculated on TCRB nucleotide sequences. This is the immuneACCESS table as TCRdb keeps it, with only in-frame sequences that have V and J called. A part of the clones is gone; compared with another copy, unresolved V genes explain less than half, and the rest is unexplained. The DNA was the basis for D and trimming; V, J and clone size are from that table. The sample table shows 20,000 to 25,000 clones, and over 65% are seen once. The ten largest make up 1.1% of the sample.

The sample belongs to a study of beta chain features in type 1 diabetes (dated by TCRdb to between 2017 and 2018). Concerning the study at large: No differences in mean age, gender distribution, total cell number or subset yield were found between patients and healthy donors. Naive and central memory subsets were obtained from all 30 or so donors, but regulatory and stem cell-like memory subsets were isolated from only 8 patients and roughly 8 healthy donors. The study compared the TCRB repertoires of sorted circulating CD4+ T cell subsets in recently diagnosed type 1 diabetes patients with those in matched healthy donors. Across all samples, fewer than 110,000,000 sorted cells were examined, and cell number per subset correlated strongly with RNA yield. The investigation overall reported the following: Naive, central memory and regulatory TCRB repertoires appeared more similar among patients than among healthy donors. Type 1 diabetes patients showed a moderate but significant shortening of TCRB CDR3 length in all four CD4+ subsets. Because cDNA was sequenced instead of genomic DNA, activated cells with high expression could be over-represented, although the groups did not differ in activation or CD3 levels. Because the HLA sub-analyses included only small numbers of individuals, any influence of HLA type on TCRB rearrangement was left unresolved. PCR may preferentially amplify shorter templates, but because patient and control samples were amplified and corrected together, any resulting skew would affect both groups equally. At VDJ recombination sites, patients with type 1 diabetes made fewer insertions and deleted more nucleotides, a pattern implying thymic rearrangement abnormalities.

Each donor gave one peripheral blood draw, averaging approximately 0.11 L, which was collected into heparinised tubes. A BD FACSAria II was used to sort naive, central memory, regulatory and stem cell-like memory CD4+ T cells with a panel that included CD45RO, CCR7, CD25, CD127, CD95 and CD27. A purity above 98% was achieved for all sorted populations. PBMCs were isolated right away by Lymphoprep density gradient centrifugation and were stained directly, without culture. Samples were stained and sorted in pairs, with one healthy donor and one patient per experiment, so that batch effects were minimized.

The source is a middle-aged woman with type 1 diabetes. The chain is made from TRBV4-1 and TRBJ2-5; TRBD2 is a weak D gene call, 5 bases matching. The sample comprised stem cell memory CD4+ T cells from blood. The cell subset or site label on this specimen signifies: stem cell-like memory CD4+ T cells. DNA sequence: TGCGCCAGCAGCCAAGGCCTATTGAACCCTGGGGAGGAGACCCAGTACTTC. This gives the protein CASSQGLLNPGEETQYF.